A single sample is the source of the 24 T cell receptor beta chains below, sequenced in a study of control samples from healthy donors and cancer patients. The protocol was immunoSEQ multiplex PCR, while the TCRdb copy is restricted to in-frame clones and leaves out a portion. The sample shows tens of thousands of clones, 65% to 80% of them seen only once. Material: PBMCs. All receptors derive from a man between 60 and 75 years old with head and neck cancer.

The rearrangement uses TRBV19 and TRBJ2-2; D unclear. CDR1 is LNHDA, CDR2 SQIVND, per germline (reference sequence). This CDR3 comprises 16 residues. V was clipped by 10 bases and J by 0 bases, with 18 bases between them. The CDR3 spells CATTATQPSNTGELFF. The CDR3 region has the DNA TGTGCCACCACGGCGACACAACCCTCGAACACCGGGGAGCTGTTTTTT.

Only one count was recorded for this clone. The genes are TRBV5-5 and TRBJ2-7; tentatively, D is TRBD2 (5 bases). Germline CDR1 reads SGHKS; CDR2 reads YYEKEE (reference sequence). The CDR3 has 17 amino acids. V was cut by 2 bases and J by 4 bases, with 22 bases left in between. CDR3: CASSFLWTQLQSYEQYF. CDR3 coding DNA: TGTGCCAGCAGCTTCCTATGGACTCAGCTCCAGTCGTACGAGCAGTACTTC.

V is TRBV19 and J is TRBJ1-5; D is perhaps TRBD1 (5 bases). CDR1 LNHDA and CDR2 SQIVND come from the germline V gene (reference sequence). This CDR3 region has 15 residues. Trimming pared 7 bases from V and 5 bases from J, leaving 18 bases between. This chain's CDR3 is CASTRDRDGYQPQHF. For the CDR3, the DNA is TGTGCCAGTACCAGAGACCGGGACGGATATCAGCCCCAGCATTTT. The full variable domain, in which reference TRBV19 and TRBJ1-5 provide the parts outside the CDR3, is DGGITQSPKYLFRKEGQNVTLSCEQNLNHDAMYWYRQDPGQGLRLIYYSQIVNDFQKGDIAEGYSVSREKKESFPLTVTSAQKNPTAFYLCASTRDRDGYQPQHFGDGTRLSIL.

This rearrangement joins TRBV18 to TRBJ2-3, with D hard to call. V was pared by 6 bases and J by 2 bases, with 9 bases between. CDR3 size: 13 residues. The germline V gene has CDR1 KGHSH and CDR2 LQKENI. CDR3 in amino acids: CASSQANTDTQYF. As DNA, the CDR3 is TGTGCCAGCTCCCAAGCAAACACAGATACGCAGTATTTT.

The V gene is TRBV27, the J gene TRBJ2-6; no clear D gene. The CDR3 sequence is 15 residues long. V was shortened by 3 bases and J by 1 base, with 7 bases between the two germline ends. The V gene's germline CDR1 is MNHEY and CDR2 SMNVEV (reference sequence). The CDR3 nucleotides are TGTGCCAGCAGTTTCTTACTTTCTGGGGCCAACGTCCTGACTTTC. Translated: CASSFLLSGANVLTF.

The V gene is TRBV5-6, the J gene TRBJ2-7; possible D gene TRBD1, 6 bases. The CDR3 covers 11 residues. Germline-derived CDR1 and CDR2 are SGHDT and YYEEEE. The V end lost 4 bases, the J end lost 10 bases, and 12 bases lay between the germline ends. CDR3 in amino acids: CASSRLGTQYF. CDR3 DNA: TGTGCCAGCAGCCGACTGGGGACACAGTACTTC.

This sequence joins TRBV27 and TRBJ2-2; D not certain. CDR1 and CDR2 (germline): MNHEY, SMNVEV (reference sequence). The CDR3 contains 15 residues. Trimming shortened V by 4 bases and J by 1 base, and 10 bases separated the two germline ends. The CDR3 DNA reads TGTGCCAGCAGTTGGTGGAGCCTGAACACCGGGGAGCTGTTTTTT. It encodes CASSWWSLNTGELFF.

This chain joins TRBV28 and TRBJ2-3; D perhaps matches TRBD2 (5 bases). This CDR3 spans 14 amino acids. Trimming shortened V by 6 bases and J by 2 bases, and 12 bases separated the two germline ends. Germline values: CDR1 MDHEN, CDR2 SYDVKM. The CDR3 nucleotides are TGTGCCAGCAGGGTAGGACTTTACACAGATACGCAGTATTTT. Translating gives CASRVGLYTDTQYF.

V is TRBV2 and J is TRBJ2-1; D perhaps matches TRBD2 (5 bases). This CDR3 region has 14 residues. V lost 4 bases to trimming and J lost 5 bases, with 12 bases between them. Germline V gene lookup returns CDR1 SNHLY and CDR2 FYNNEI. The CDR3 nucleotides read TGTGCCAGCAGTGTCCGGGAAGGTCACAATGAGCAGTTCTTC. This sequence encodes CASSVREGHNEQFF.

A few counts support this clone. V usage is TRBV20-1 and J usage is TRBJ1-1; D gene uncertain. Trimming shortened V by 3 bases and J by 2 bases, and 13 bases separated the two germline ends. Germline CDR1 reads DFQATT; CDR2 reads SNEGSKA (reference sequence). CDR3 length: 14 residues. CDR3 in DNA: TGCAGTGCTAGTAGGCGCCTCGGTAACACTGAAGCTTTCTTT. It specifies CSASRRLGNTEAFF.

This chain connects TRBV14 to TRBJ1-4; TRBD1 matches 7 bases. CDR1 is SGHDN, CDR2 FVKESK, per germline. The ends lost 4 bases at V and 0 bases at J; junction bases unmatched: 8. CDR3 length: 17 amino acids. The CDR3: CASSPLQGFATNEKLFF. CDR3 in DNA: TGTGCCAGCAGCCCTCTACAGGGGTTTGCAACTAATGAAAAACTGTTTTTT.

V gene TRBV25-1 combines with J gene TRBJ2-1; 16 bases align to TRBD2. This CDR3 is built from 18 residues. Germline V gene data show CDR1 as MGHDK and CDR2 as SYGVNS. V trimming: 3 bases; J trimming: 1 base; junction bases outside the gene matches: 3. CDR3 loop: CASSDGTSGRVSYNEQFF. The CDR3 coding sequence is TGTGCCAGCAGTGACGGGACTAGCGGGAGGGTGTCCTACAATGAGCAGTTCTTC. The full variable domain, its missing parts supplied by reference TRBV25-1 and TRBJ2-1, is EADIYQTPRYLVIGTGKKITLECSQTMGHDKMYWYQQDPGMELHLIHYSYGVNSTEKGDLSSESTVSRIRTEHFPLTLESARPSHTSQYLCASSDGTSGRVSYNEQFFGPGTRLTVL.

This clone has more than one count but fewer than ten. The rearrangement joins TRBV6-5 to TRBJ1-2; 7 nucleotides agree with TRBD1. Germline V gene sequence: CDR1 MNHEY, CDR2 SVGAGI. CDR3 length: 15 amino acids. V was clipped by 2 bases and J by 4 bases; unmatched bases: 7. CDR3 residues: CASSYRRGRVYGYTF. In DNA form, the CDR3 reads TGTGCCAGCAGTTACAGGAGGGGGCGGGTCTATGGCTACACCTTC.

V gene TRBV7-2 combines with J gene TRBJ1-5, with D possibly TRBD1 on 5 matching bases. From germline, CDR1 is SGHTA and CDR2 FQGNSA. Trimming removed 2 bases from V and 7 bases from J, with 12 bases in between. This CDR3 contains 14 residues. CDR3 in DNA: TGTGCCAGCAGCTTATCGGGGGGGAAACAGCCCCAGCATTTT. Translation gives CASSLSGGKQPQHF. The full variable domain, completed using reference TRBV7-2 and TRBJ1-5, is GAGVSQSPSNKVTEKGKDVELRCDPISGHTALYWYRQSLGQGLEFLIYFQGNSAPDKSGLPSDRFSAERTGGSVSTLTIQRTQQEDSAVYLCASSLSGGKQPQHFGDGTRLSIL.

The chain uses TRBV7-3 and TRBJ2-1; a possible D gene is TRBD2 (5 bases). V was trimmed by 5 bases and J by 7 bases, leaving 18 bases between them. The germline V gene encodes CDR1 SGHTA and CDR2 FQGTGA. This CDR3 contains 15 residues. The CDR3 coding sequence is TGTGCCAGCAGCCCTACTGGGCTAGCCTCGAATGAGCAGTTCTTC. Its protein product is CASSPTGLASNEQFF.

The rearrangement links TRBV3-1 (or the pseudogene TRBV3-2) to TRBJ1-3; no reliable D call. The CDR3 runs to 13 residues. V lost 8 bases and J 1 base, leaving 9 bases between the germline ends. Germline CDR1 LGHDT, CDR2 YNNKEL (reference sequence). The CDR3 here is CASRPTSGNTIYF. The DNA for the CDR3 is TGTGCCAGCCGTCCGACATCTGGAAACACCATATATTTT.

This rearrangement joins TRBV7-9 to TRBJ1-5; D call uncertain. The germline V gene has CDR1 SEHNR and CDR2 FQNEAQ (reference sequence). The V end lost 5 bases, the J end lost 1 base, and 9 bases lay between the germline ends. The CDR3 consists of 14 residues. This chain's CDR3 is CASSVSSSNQPQHF. The CDR3 coding sequence is TGTGCCAGCAGCGTAAGCTCGAGCAATCAGCCCCAGCATTTT.

The chain recombines TRBV4-2 with TRBJ1-1, with D possibly TRBD1 on 5 matching bases. Looked up from germline, CDR1 is LGHNA and CDR2 is YNFKEQ. This CDR3 has 15 amino acids. Trimming cost V 0 bases and J 4 bases, with 12 bases left between them. The CDR3 sequence is CASSQDSFGGTEAFF. In nucleotides, the CDR3 is TGTGCCAGCAGCCAAGATAGTTTTGGGGGCACTGAAGCTTTCTTT.

This clone was detected only a few times. CDR3 protein: CASSRGLAGVDEQYF. CDR3 sequence (DNA): TGTGCCAGTAGTAGGGGACTAGCGGGAGTTGACGAGCAGTACTTC. The chain combines TRBV19 with TRBJ2-7, with TRBD2 matching over 14 bases. This CDR3 contains 15 residues. Per the germline V gene, CDR1 is LNHDA and CDR2 is SQIVND (reference sequence). The V gene end was trimmed by 4 bases and the J gene end by 5 bases; junction bases not matched to a gene: 4.

The chain couples TRBV9 to TRBJ2-1; 9 nucleotides line up with TRBD2. Germline V gene data show CDR1 as SGDLS and CDR2 as YYNGEE. V trimming: 0 bases; J trimming: 4 bases; junction bases outside the gene matches: 2. This CDR3 is 15 amino acids long. DNA of the CDR3: TGTGCCAGCAGCGTAGACCTAGCGGGGTACAATGAGCAGTTCTTC. Its protein product is CASSVDLAGYNEQFF. The variable domain in full, with the rest retrieved from reference TRBV9 and TRBJ2-1, is DSGVTQTPKHLITATGQRVTLRCSPRSGDLSVYWYQQSLDQGLQFLIQYYNGEERAKGNILERFSAQQFPDLHSELNLSSLELGDSALYFCASSVDLAGYNEQFFGPGTRLTVL.

The chain joins TRBV3-1 (or the pseudogene TRBV3-2) to TRBJ1-3; D is uncertain. The germline V gene has CDR1 LGHDT and CDR2 YNNKEL (reference sequence). The CDR3 is 12 amino acids. V lost 4 bases and J 11 bases, leaving 12 bases between the germline ends. The CDR3 DNA is TGTGCCAGCAGCCTCTCTGCGGCTGCCATATATTTT. It translates to CASSLSAAAIYF.

The V gene is TRBV28, the J gene TRBJ1-2, with D perhaps TRBD1 (5 bases). This CDR3 comprises 13 residues. V was cut by 2 bases and J by 4 bases, with 8 bases left in between. Per the germline V gene, CDR1 is MDHEN and CDR2 is SYDVKM. In DNA form, the CDR3 reads TGTGCCAGCAGTTTACAGGGCTCCTATGGCTACACCTTC. It translates to CASSLQGSYGYTF.

The chain has TRBV6-6 and TRBJ1-5; no clear D. The CDR3 consists of 15 residues. The V gene's germline CDR1 is MNHNY and CDR2 SVGAGI (reference sequence). Trimming removed 1 base from V and 2 bases from J, with 9 bases in between. The CDR3 region has the DNA TGTGCCAGCAGTTACTTTGGGATAGGCAATCAGCCCCAGCATTTT. Translating gives CASSYFGIGNQPQHF.

The gene calls are TRBV11-2 and TRBJ2-1; TRBD2 aligns across 8 bases. After removal of 0 bases from V and 3 bases from J, the junction contained 7 bases not matched to a gene. The CDR3 totals 17 residues. Germline values: CDR1 SGHAT, CDR2 FQNNGV. DNA of the CDR3: TGTGCCAGCAGCTTAGATCCGCCGGGAGGGTTCTACAATGAGCAGTTCTTC. This translates into CASSLDPPGGFYNEQFF.